Below are 5 T cell receptor beta chains sequenced from a single sample in a study of blood T cell repertoires in COVID-19. Profiled with immunoSEQ multiplex PCR; TCRdb holds only in-frame clones, not every one. Counted here are fewer than 400,000 clones, 70% to 90% occurring once; the ten biggest clones make up over 2%. Sequenced sample: PBMCs or T cells enriched from blood (not recorded which). These receptors were taken from a man aged 25 to 40 who had recovered from COVID-19.

V is TRBV5-8 and J is TRBJ1-1, with D perhaps TRBD1 (5 bases). Germline CDR1 and CDR2: SGHTS and YDEGEE. This CDR3 has 15 amino acids. Trimming left V 2 bases short and J 4 bases short, with 15 bases between. This chain's CDR3 is CASSLGVSKGTEAFF. In DNA, the CDR3 is TGTGCCAGCAGCTTAGGGGTCAGTAAGGGCACTGAAGCTTTCTTT.

The V gene is TRBV9, the J gene TRBJ2-3; 7 nucleotides align to TRBD1. The length of the CDR3 is 14 residues. Losses at the gene ends were 3 bases for V and 1 base for J; bases not matched to a gene: 2. Germline V gene lookup returns CDR1 SGDLS and CDR2 YYNGEE. CDR3: CASSAGTGTDTQYF. The CDR3 nucleotides are TGTGCCAGCAGCGCGGGGACAGGCACAGATACGCAGTATTTT.

This chain joins TRBV6-1 and TRBJ2-2; 8 bases are shared with TRBD2. V shed 4 bases, J shed 1 base, and the junction held 5 bases outside the gene matches. The length of the CDR3 is 16 residues. Germline V gene sequence: CDR1 MNHNS, CDR2 SASEGT. The CDR3 DNA reads TGTGCCAGCAGTGGTTCGGGGGGGAAGAACACCGGGGAGCTGTTTTTT. This codes for CASSGSGGKNTGELFF.

The chain is built from TRBV3-1 (or the pseudogene TRBV3-2) and TRBJ2-4; 11 bases are a match to TRBD2. The V segment lost 4 bases and the J segment 0 bases; nucleotides outside the gene matches: 8. The CDR3 has 18 amino acids. Germline V gene data show CDR1 as LGHDT and CDR2 as YNNKEL (reference sequence). The DNA for the CDR3 is TGTGCCAGCAGCCCCTTAGCGGGGGGGTTACTAGCCAAAAACATTCAGTACTTC. It is translated as CASSPLAGGLLAKNIQYF.

The V gene is TRBV19, the J gene TRBJ2-1; maybe TRBD1 (6 bases). Germline V CDR1 and CDR2: LNHDA, SQIVND (reference sequence). V was cut by 6 bases and J by 0 bases, with 15 bases left in between. The CDR3 sequence is 16 residues long. Here the CDR3 reads CASSIDRMSSYNEQFF. The CDR3 DNA reads TGTGCCAGTAGCATCGACAGGATGAGCTCCTACAATGAGCAGTTCTTC.